This is a list of T cell receptor beta chains from one sample in a study of cytomegalovirus exposure and HLA in healthy donors. Generated by immunoSEQ multiplex PCR, the TCRdb table keeps only in-frame clones and is missing some. The profile shows 150,000 to 200,000 clones, approximately 96% of them singletons. Input material: PBMCs. Receptors originate from a woman under 30 in good health and CMV-seronegative. CDR3s include the opening cysteine and the closing phenylalanine or tryptophan. D genes are given only for firm matches.

v_call	d_call	j_call	cdr3_aa	cdr3_nt
TRBV6-5	TRBD1	TRBJ2-5	CASRGTGRRQETQYF	TGTGCCAGCAGGGGGACAGGGAGGCGGCAAGAGACCCAGTACTTC
TRBV6-5	TRBD2	TRBJ2-7	CASSYSSGGSYEQYF	TGTGCCAGCAGTTACTCTAGCGGGGGCTCCTACGAGCAGTACTTC
TRBV6-6	-	TRBJ2-7	CASTSGTRGYEQYF	TGTGCCAGCACTTCCGGGACTCGGGGATACGAGCAGTACTTC
TRBV2	-	TRBJ1-6	CASRGEFDNSPLHF	TGTGCCAGCAGAGGGGAATTCGATAATTCACCCCTCCACTTT
TRBV10-3	-	TRBJ2-1	CAISDSIEQFF	TGTGCCATCAGTGATAGTATTGAGCAGTTCTTC
TRBV19	TRBD1	TRBJ1-1	CASSIGQGNTEAFF	TGTGCCAGTAGTATCGGACAGGGAAACACTGAAGCTTTCTTT
TRBV5-1	TRBD1	TRBJ1-4	CASRQGATNEKLFF	TGCGCCAGCAGGCAGGGGGCAACTAATGAAAAACTGTTTTTT
TRBV2	-	TRBJ1-3	CASRDDRILNTIYF	TGTGCCAGCAGGGACGACAGGATTCTAAACACCATATATTTT
TRBV11-3	TRBD1	TRBJ2-7	CASSHGTAGEQYF	TGTGCCAGCAGCCATGGGACAGCAGGGGAGCAGTACTTC
TRBV4-3	-	TRBJ2-7	CASSQGTAPSYEQYF	TGCGCCAGCAGCCAAGGGACAGCTCCCTCCTACGAGCAGTACTTC
TRBV5-1	-	TRBJ2-5	CASSFPDQETQYF	TGCGCCAGCAGCTTTCCAGACCAAGAGACCCAGTACTTC
TRBV5-1	TRBD2	TRBJ2-2	CASSLAAGVNTGELFF	TGCGCCAGCAGCTTGGCAGCGGGGGTGAACACCGGGGAGCTGTTTTTT